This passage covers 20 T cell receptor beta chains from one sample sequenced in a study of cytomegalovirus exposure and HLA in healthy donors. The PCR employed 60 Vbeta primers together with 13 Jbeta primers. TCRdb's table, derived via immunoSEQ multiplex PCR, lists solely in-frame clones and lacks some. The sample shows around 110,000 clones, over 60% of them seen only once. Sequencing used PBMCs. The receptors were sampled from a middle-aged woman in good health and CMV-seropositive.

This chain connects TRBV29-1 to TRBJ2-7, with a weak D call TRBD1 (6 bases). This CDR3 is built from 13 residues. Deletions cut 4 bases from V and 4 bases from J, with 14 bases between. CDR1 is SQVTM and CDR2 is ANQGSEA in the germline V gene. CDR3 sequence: CSVVKGDGYEQYF. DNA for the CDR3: TGCAGCGTTGTAAAGGGGGACGGGTACGAGCAGTACTTC.

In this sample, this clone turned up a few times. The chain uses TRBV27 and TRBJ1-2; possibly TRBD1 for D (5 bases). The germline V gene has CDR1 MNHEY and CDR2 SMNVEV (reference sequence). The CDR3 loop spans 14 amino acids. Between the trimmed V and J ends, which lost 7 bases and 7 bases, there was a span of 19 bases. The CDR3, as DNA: TGTGCCAGCAAGGGGCAACTCCTATCCAGTGGCTACACCTTC. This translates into CASKGQLLSSGYTF.

The CDR3, as DNA: TGCGCCAGCAGCCAAGATTTCGGGGGTGGGCCCCGGGAGCAGTACTTC. It yields the protein CASSQDFGGGPREQYF. The chain couples TRBV4-1 to TRBJ2-7, with a tentative D call TRBD2 (6 bases). Trimming removed 0 bases from V and 7 bases from J, with 19 bases in between. This CDR3 contains 16 residues. The V gene's germline CDR1 is MGHRA and CDR2 YSYEKL.

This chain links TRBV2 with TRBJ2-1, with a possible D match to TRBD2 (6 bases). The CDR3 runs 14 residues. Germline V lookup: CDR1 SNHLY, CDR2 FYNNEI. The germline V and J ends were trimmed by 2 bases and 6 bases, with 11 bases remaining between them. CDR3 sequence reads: CASSEIPGLNEQFF. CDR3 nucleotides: TGTGCCAGCAGTGAAATACCGGGACTCAATGAGCAGTTCTTC.

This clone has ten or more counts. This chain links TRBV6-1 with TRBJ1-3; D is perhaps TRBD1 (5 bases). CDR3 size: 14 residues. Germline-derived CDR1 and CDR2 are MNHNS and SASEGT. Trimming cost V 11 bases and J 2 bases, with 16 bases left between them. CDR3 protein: CASNDGGTGNTIYF. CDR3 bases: TGTGCCTCGAACGACGGGGGTACTGGAAACACCATATATTTT.

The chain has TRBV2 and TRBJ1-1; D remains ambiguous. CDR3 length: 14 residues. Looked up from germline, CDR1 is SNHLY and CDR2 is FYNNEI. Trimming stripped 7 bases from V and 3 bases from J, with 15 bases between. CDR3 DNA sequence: TGTGCCAGCACTTTTTTTCGGAGGGACACTGAAGCTTTCTTT. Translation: CASTFFRRDTEAFF.

This chain's CDR3 is CASSSGTGYSPLHF. CDR3 bases: TGTGCCAGCAGCTCCGGGACAGGATACTCACCCCTCCACTTT. The chain employs TRBV28 and TRBJ1-6; 8 nucleotides agree with TRBD1. This CDR3 contains 14 residues. Germline V lookup: CDR1 MDHEN, CDR2 SYDVKM. Trimming at V came to 6 bases and at J to 10 bases, leaving 8 bases not matched to a gene.

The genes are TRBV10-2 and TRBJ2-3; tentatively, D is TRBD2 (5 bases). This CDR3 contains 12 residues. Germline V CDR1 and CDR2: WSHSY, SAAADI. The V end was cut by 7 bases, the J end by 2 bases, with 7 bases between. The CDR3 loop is CASTDFTDTQYF. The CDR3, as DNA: TGCGCCAGCACGGACTTCACAGATACGCAGTATTTT.

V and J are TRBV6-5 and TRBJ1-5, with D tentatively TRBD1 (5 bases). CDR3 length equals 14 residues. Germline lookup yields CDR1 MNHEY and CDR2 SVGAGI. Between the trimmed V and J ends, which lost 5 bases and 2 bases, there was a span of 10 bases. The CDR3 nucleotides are TGTGCCAGCAGTCGCGGGGGGGGCAATCAGCCCCAGCATTTT. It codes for CASSRGGGNQPQHF.

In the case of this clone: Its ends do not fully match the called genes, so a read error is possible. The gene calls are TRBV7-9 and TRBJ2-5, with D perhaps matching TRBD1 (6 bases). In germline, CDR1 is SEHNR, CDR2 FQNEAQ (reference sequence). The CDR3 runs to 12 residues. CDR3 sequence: CSSSIQGETQYF. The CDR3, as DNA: TGTTCCAGCAGTATACAGGGAGAGACCCAGTACTTC.

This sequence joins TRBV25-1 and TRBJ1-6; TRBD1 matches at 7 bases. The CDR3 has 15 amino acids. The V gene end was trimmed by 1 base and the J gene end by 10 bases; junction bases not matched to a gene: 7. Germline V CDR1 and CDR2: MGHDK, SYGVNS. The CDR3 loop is CASSESVRGRSPLHF. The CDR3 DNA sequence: TGTGCCAGCAGTGAATCGGTGAGGGGGCGGTCACCCCTCCACTTT. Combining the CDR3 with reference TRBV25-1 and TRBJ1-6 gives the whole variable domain EADIYQTPRYLVIGTGKKITLECSQTMGHDKMYWYQQDPGMELHLIHYSYGVNSTEKGDLSSESTVSRIRTEHFPLTLESARPSHTSQYLCASSESVRGRSPLHFGNGTRLTVT.

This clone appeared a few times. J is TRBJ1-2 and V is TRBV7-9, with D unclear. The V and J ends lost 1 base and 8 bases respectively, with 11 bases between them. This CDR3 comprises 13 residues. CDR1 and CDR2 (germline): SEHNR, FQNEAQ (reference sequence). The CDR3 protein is CASSLGGSYGYTF. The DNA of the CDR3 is TGTGCCAGCAGCTTAGGAGGTTCTTACGGCTACACCTTC.

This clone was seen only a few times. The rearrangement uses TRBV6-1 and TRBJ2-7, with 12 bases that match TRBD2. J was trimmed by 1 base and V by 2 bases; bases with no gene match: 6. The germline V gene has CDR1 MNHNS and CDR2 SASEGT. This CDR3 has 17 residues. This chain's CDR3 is CASSEFLAGGFSYEQYF. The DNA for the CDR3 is TGTGCCAGCAGTGAATTCCTAGCGGGAGGGTTTTCCTACGAGCAGTACTTC.

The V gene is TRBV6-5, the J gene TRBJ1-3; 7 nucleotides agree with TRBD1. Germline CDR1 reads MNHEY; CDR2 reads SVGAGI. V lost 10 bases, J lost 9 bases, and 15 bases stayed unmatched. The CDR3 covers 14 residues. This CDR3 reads CANRWTGAGRTIYF. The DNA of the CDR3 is TGTGCCAACCGATGGACAGGAGCAGGACGCACCATATATTTT.

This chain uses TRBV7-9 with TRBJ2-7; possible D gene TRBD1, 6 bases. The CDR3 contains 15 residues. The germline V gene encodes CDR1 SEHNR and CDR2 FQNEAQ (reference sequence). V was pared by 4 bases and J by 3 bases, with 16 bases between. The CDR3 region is CASSSITGYNYEQYF. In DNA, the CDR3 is TGTGCCAGCAGCTCGATTACAGGGTACAACTACGAGCAGTACTTC.

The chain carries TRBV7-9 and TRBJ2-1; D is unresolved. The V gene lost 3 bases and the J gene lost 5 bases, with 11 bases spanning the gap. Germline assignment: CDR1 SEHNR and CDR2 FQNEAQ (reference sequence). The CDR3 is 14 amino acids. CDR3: CASSLLGRDNEQFF. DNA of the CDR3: TGTGCCAGCAGCTTGCTGGGCAGAGACAATGAGCAGTTCTTC.

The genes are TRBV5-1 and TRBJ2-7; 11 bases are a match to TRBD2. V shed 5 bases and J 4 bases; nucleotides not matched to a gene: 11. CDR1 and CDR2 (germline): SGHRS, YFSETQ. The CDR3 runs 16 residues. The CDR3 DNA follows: TGCGCCAGCAGACCCGCCTTAGGGACTAGCGGATACGAGCAGTACTTC. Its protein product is CASRPALGTSGYEQYF.

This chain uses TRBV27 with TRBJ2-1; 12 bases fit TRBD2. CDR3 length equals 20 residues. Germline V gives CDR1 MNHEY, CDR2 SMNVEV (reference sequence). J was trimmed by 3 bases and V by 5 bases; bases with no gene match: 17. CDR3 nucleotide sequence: TGTGCCAGCAGTGCAACCGGGACTAGCGGGCCCGACCCCCACTACAATGAGCAGTTCTTC. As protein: CASSATGTSGPDPHYNEQFF.

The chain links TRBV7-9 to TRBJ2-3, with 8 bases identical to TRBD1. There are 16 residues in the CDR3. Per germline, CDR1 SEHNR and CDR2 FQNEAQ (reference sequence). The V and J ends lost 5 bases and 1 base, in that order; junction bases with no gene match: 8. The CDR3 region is CASSIPTGVGTDTQYF. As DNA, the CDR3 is TGTGCCAGCAGCATCCCGACAGGGGTCGGCACAGATACGCAGTATTTT.

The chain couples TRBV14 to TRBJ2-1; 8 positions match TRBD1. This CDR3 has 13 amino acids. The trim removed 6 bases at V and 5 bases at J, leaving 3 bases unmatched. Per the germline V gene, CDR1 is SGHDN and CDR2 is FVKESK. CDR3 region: CASSETGDNEQFF. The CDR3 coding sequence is TGTGCCAGCAGTGAGACAGGGGACAATGAGCAGTTCTTC.